These T cell receptor beta chains were read from a single sample in a study of cytomegalovirus exposure and HLA in healthy donors. This table comes from immunoSEQ multiplex PCR, and its TCRdb copy is limited to in-frame clones, with some not included. The sample shows roughly 150,000 clones, about 64% of them seen only once. Sequencing was carried out using PBMCs. The receptors here all came from a man aged 60-69 years in good health and CMV-seronegative. Both conserved end residues are part of each CDR3. Part of the rows lack a size; the others show once, few, many or a class for expanded clones.

TRBV7-3,TRBJ2-7,.,CASRTHGSGPYEQYF
TRBV5-1,TRBJ2-4,.,CASSLKAGTAIAKNIQYF
TRBV28,TRBJ2-7,.,CASNPGLAYEQYF
TRBV30,TRBJ2-1,.,CAWSRRTGGIYNEQFF
TRBV5-6,TRBJ2-3,.,CASSLQGGTDTQYF
TRBV28,TRBJ1-2,.,CASSENQGSYGYTF
TRBV9,TRBJ2-2,.,CASSVGQGRRSGELFF
TRBV5-1,TRBJ2-3,.,CASSFGLAGGPRSTDTQYF
TRBV4-2,TRBJ2-2,.,CASSQEVAAGGPWTGELFF
TRBV28,TRBJ2-5,.,CASSFASSGQETQYF
TRBV6-5,TRBJ2-7,.,CASSRTGAYEQYF
TRBV19,TRBJ1-3,.,CASSPDRVTGNTIYF
TRBV28,TRBJ2-7,.,CASWDRGLEEQYF
TRBV15,TRBJ1-1,.,CATSRDRGFEAFF
TRBV7-9,TRBJ2-3,few,CASSSEITDTQYF
TRBV7-3,TRBJ2-2,.,CASSPGTSGTGGELFF
TRBV4-1,.,once,CASSLGAGQGGYEQYF
TRBV15,TRBJ2-3,few,CATSRGSRASGRTDTQYF
TRBV28,TRBJ1-1,.,CASRPTGLNTEAFF
TRBV9,TRBJ1-4,once,CASSVAPQGTNEKLFF
TRBV11-2,TRBJ1-1,.,CASSFGPGGTEAFF
TRBV5-6,TRBJ2-7,.,CASSKGGAGGYEQYF
TRBV6-5,TRBJ2-5,few,CASTEDRGQETQYF
TRBV29-1,TRBJ1-1,few,CSVGQGTNTEAFF
TRBV19,TRBJ2-2,once,CASSGWWTRGPNTGELFF
TRBV5-1,TRBJ2-7,.,CASSLEPGSGEQYF
TRBV28,TRBJ2-5,.,CASSPTMRETQYF
TRBV29-1,TRBJ1-4,.,CSVESNEKLFF
TRBV7-7,TRBJ2-1,.,CASTKLAGAYNEQFF
TRBV18,TRBJ1-1,.,CASSPPGDMNTEAFF
TRBV14,TRBJ1-1,.,CASSGTNKQGRKTEAFF
TRBV15,TRBJ1-5,few,CATSRAGGNQPQHF
TRBV4-1,TRBJ2-3,.,CASSSRTSGTDTQYF
TRBV7-9,TRBJ2-1,.,CASSFSGTSGRVAEQFF
TRBV7-9,TRBJ2-7,once,CASSLGVAGVYEQYF
TRBV5-1,TRBJ1-1,.,CASSLGTGGGRGEAFF
TRBV5-4,TRBJ2-7,.,CASTPGTSRSNEQYF
TRBV7-2,TRBJ2-5,.,CASSSQREGGETQYF
TRBV2,TRBJ1-2,.,CASSDGEGLGGYTF
TRBV28,TRBJ2-2,.,CASTKQGGTGELFF
TRBV6-5,TRBJ2-7,.,CASRATRIYEQYF
TRBV10-3,TRBJ1-5,.,CAIRSAEGDQPQHF
TRBV19,TRBJ1-1,.,CASSGTGKTEAFF
TRBV19,TRBJ2-2,.,CASSPPGQGDTGELFF
TRBV27,TRBJ2-3,few,CASSLSGDRVPITDTQYF